These T cell receptor beta chains were read from a single sample in a study of patients and donors after allogeneic stem cell transplantation. TCRdb ran MiXCR on the RT-PCR reads and lists one entry per CDR3 protein. The sample yields about a million distinct CDR3 sequences, roughly 18% seen once. The specimen sequenced was blood, either unsorted or a sorted T cell fraction (not recorded which). All receptors come from a human donor who was either an allogeneic HSCT recipient or a stem cell or donor lymphocyte infusion donor (not recorded which). It is not recorded whose cells these are; they may come from a transplant donor. The CDR3 runs from the conserved cysteine through the conserved F or W. The D gene is left open where the match is weak. Clone size is shown for a subset of rows, as once, few, many or a class of expanded clone.

D: NA; size: few; V: TRBV6-2/TRBV6-3; J: TRBJ1-6; DNA: TGTGCCAGCCAAAGACAGAATTCACCCCTCCACTTT; CDR3: CASQRQNSPLHF
D: NA; size: few; V: TRBV3-1; J: TRBJ2-5; DNA: TGTGCCAGCAGCCAGGGGGAGTTAACCCAGTACTTC; CDR3: CASSQGELTQYF
D: NA; size: NA; V: TRBV27; J: TRBJ2-1; DNA: TGTGCCAGCAGTCCTACTAGTGGTTTCAGTTATGAGCAGTTCTTC; CDR3: CASSPTSGFSYEQFF
D: NA; size: NA; V: TRBV6-1; J: TRBJ2-3; DNA: TGTGCCAGCAGCTTGGGGGGCCCCGGAACGACAGATACGCAGTATTTT; CDR3: CASSLGGPGTTDTQYF
D: TRBD1; size: NA; V: TRBV4-1; J: TRBJ2-7; DNA: TGCGCCAGCAAAGGACAGGGGAGCAACGAGCAGTACTTC; CDR3: CASKGQGSNEQYF
D: NA; size: few; V: TRBV9; J: TRBJ2-1; DNA: TGTGCCAGCAGCCCTGGGTCCCGGTCCTACAATGAGCAGTTCTTC; CDR3: CASSPGSRSYNEQFF
D: TRBD2; size: few; V: TRBV7-2; J: TRBJ2-3; DNA: TGTGCCAGCAGCTTAGCACTAGCGGGGTCGGGAGATACGCAGTATTTT; CDR3: CASSLALAGSGDTQYF
D: NA; size: NA; V: TRBV5-1; J: TRBJ2-7; DNA: TGCGCCAGCAGCTTGGGTTTCCCTGTACAGCAGCGAAGCTCCTACGAGCAGTACTTC; CDR3: CASSLGFPVQQRSSYEQYF
D: TRBD2; size: NA; V: TRBV20-1; J: TRBJ2-4; DNA: TGCAGTGCTAGTGGCGGGAGCTTAAACACTCAGTACTTC; CDR3: CSASGGSLNTQYF
D: TRBD2; size: NA; V: TRBV7-9; J: TRBJ2-5; DNA: TGTGCCAGCAGGGAATGGACTAGCGCTGAAGAGACCCAGTACTTC; CDR3: CASREWTSAEETQYF
D: TRBD1; size: many; V: TRBV4-2; J: TRBJ1-1; DNA: TGTGCCAGCAGCCTACAGGGGAAGAACACTGAAGCTTTCTTT; CDR3: CASSLQGKNTEAFF
D: TRBD1; size: few; V: TRBV24-1; J: TRBJ2-2; DNA: TGTGCCACCAGTGAGGGTCCGGGACAGGGATTGGCCGGGGAGCTGTTTTTT; CDR3: CATSEGPGQGLAGELFF
D: NA; size: once; V: TRBV5-5; J: TRBJ2-7; DNA: TGTGCCAGCAGCGAAGGAAGGGGCGACGAGCAGTACTTC; CDR3: CASSEGRGDEQYF
D: NA; size: NA; V: TRBV25-1; J: TRBJ1-2; DNA: TGTGCCAGCAGTGTGGGGGGCAGCCCCATTCTCTATGGCTACACCTTC; CDR3: CASSVGGSPILYGYTF
D: TRBD1; size: NA; V: TRBV12-3/TRBV12-4; J: TRBJ1-1; DNA: TGTGCCAGCAGTTTGACAGGGGGCATCACTGAAGCTTTCTTT; CDR3: CASSLTGGITEAFF
D: NA; size: many; V: TRBV25-1; J: TRBJ1-3; DNA: TGTGCCAGCAGTGAATATCGCAGCTCTGGAAACACCATATATTTT; CDR3: CASSEYRSSGNTIYF
D: TRBD2; size: few; V: TRBV20-1; J: TRBJ2-1; DNA: TGCAGTGCTAGAGGTGTGGCGGGAGGACCTCCGAATGAGCAGTTCTTC; CDR3: CSARGVAGGPPNEQFF
D: NA; size: many; V: TRBV7-9; J: TRBJ2-1; DNA: TGTGCCAGCAGCTTAATCTGTGAGCAGTTCTTC; CDR3: CASSLICEQFF
D: NA; size: few; V: TRBV27; J: TRBJ1-5; DNA: TGTGCCAGCAGTTTATCCCGATCGGGGGGAAGTTATAGCAATCAGCCCCAGCATTTT; CDR3: CASSLSRSGGSYSNQPQHF
D: NA; size: NA; V: TRBV5-5; J: TRBJ1-2; DNA: TGTGCCAGCAGCTTGGCAGGGCATCATGGCTACACCTTC; CDR3: CASSLAGHHGYTF
D: NA; size: once; V: TRBV5-8; J: TRBJ1-1; DNA: TGTGCCAGCTGCAGGGTGACTGAAGCTTTCTTT; CDR3: CASCRVTEAFF
D: NA; size: few; V: TRBV6-2/TRBV6-3; J: TRBJ1-3; DNA: TGTGCCAGCAGTTTTTCAGCGGGGTCCGGAAACACCATATATTTT; CDR3: CASSFSAGSGNTIYF
D: TRBD2; size: NA; V: TRBV20-1; J: TRBJ2-3; DNA: TGCAGTGCCAGAAAATCTAGCGGCGGCACAGATACGCAGTATTTT; CDR3: CSARKSSGGTDTQYF
D: NA; size: NA; V: TRBV2; J: TRBJ2-7; DNA: TGTGCCAGCAGTGAAAGGTGGCCTAGCAGCTACGAGCAGTACTTC; CDR3: CASSERWPSSYEQYF
D: NA; size: few; V: TRBV21-1; J: TRBJ2-5; DNA: TGTGCCAGCAGCAAAGGAGGGGAGGAGACCCAGTACTTC; CDR3: CASSKGGEETQYF
D: NA; size: few; V: TRBV4-2; J: TRBJ1-1; DNA: TGTGCCAGCAGCCTAAGGGCAGGGTCCAGCGAAGCTTTCTTT; CDR3: CASSLRAGSSEAFF
D: NA; size: NA; V: TRBV5-1; J: TRBJ1-2; DNA: TGCGCCAGCAGCTTGAGAAGCGGGATAGGGAATTATGGCTACACCTTC; CDR3: CASSLRSGIGNYGYTF
D: NA; size: few; V: TRBV7-3; J: TRBJ2-1; DNA: TGTGCCAGCAGCTTAACGAGGAGCCACAATGAGCAGTTCTTC; CDR3: CASSLTRSHNEQFF
D: TRBD2; size: many; V: TRBV10-3; J: TRBJ2-1; DNA: TGTGCCATCAGGGCTAGCGGGAGCATCTACAATGAGCAGTTCTTC; CDR3: CAIRASGSIYNEQFF
D: NA; size: NA; V: TRBV15; J: TRBJ1-1; DNA: TGTGCCACCAGCAGAGATCTCGGGAAAACGAACACTGAAGCTTTCTTT; CDR3: CATSRDLGKTNTEAFF
D: TRBD2; size: many; V: TRBV4-2; J: TRBJ2-7; DNA: TGTGCCAGCAGCCAAGAACGACTAGCGGGCGAGCAGTACTTC; CDR3: CASSQERLAGEQYF
D: TRBD2; size: NA; V: TRBV5-4; J: TRBJ2-3; DNA: TGTGCCAGCAGCTTGCAGCGGGGAGGCACAGATACGCAGTATTTT; CDR3: CASSLQRGGTDTQYF
D: NA; size: few; V: TRBV6-1; J: TRBJ2-5; DNA: TGTGCCAGCAGCCTCGGGGCCCTAGCCAAAGAGACCCAGTACTTC; CDR3: CASSLGALAKETQYF
D: NA; size: NA; V: TRBV7-6; J: TRBJ1-1; DNA: TGTGCCATCCGGGTGGGCCACAACACTGAAGCTTTCTTT; CDR3: CAIRVGHNTEAFF
D: NA; size: many; V: TRBV29-1; J: TRBJ2-7; DNA: TGCAGCGTTGTAGTGAGTGGGTACGAGCAGTACTTC; CDR3: CSVVVSGYEQYF
D: NA; size: NA; V: TRBV5-1; J: TRBJ2-3; DNA: TGCGCCAGCAGCTCCCCGGGACGGAGGCCCGAGGGTACGCAGTATTTT; CDR3: CASSSPGRRPEGTQYF
D: NA; size: few; V: TRBV2; J: TRBJ1-3; DNA: TGTGCCAGCAGTGAACAGCCCAGAGGCGCTGGAAACACCATATATTTT; CDR3: CASSEQPRGAGNTIYF
D: TRBD1; size: few; V: TRBV6-2/TRBV6-3; J: TRBJ2-3; DNA: TGTGCCAGCAGTTACGGGGACAGGGCCTGGACAGATACGCAGTATTTT; CDR3: CASSYGDRAWTDTQYF
D: TRBD1; size: NA; V: TRBV4-1; J: TRBJ1-5; DNA: TGCGCCAGCAGCCAAGAAGGGGGCCAGAATAGCAATCAGCCCCAGCATTTT; CDR3: CASSQEGGQNSNQPQHF
D: NA; size: NA; V: TRBV9; J: TRBJ1-4; DNA: TGTGCCAGCAGCGTAGAGCAGGGCAGGGAAAAACTGTTTTTT; CDR3: CASSVEQGREKLFF
D: NA; size: few; V: TRBV6-2/TRBV6-3; J: TRBJ2-5; DNA: TGTGCCAGCAGCCGCAAACAGACCCAGTACTTC; CDR3: CASSRKQTQYF
D: NA; size: many; V: TRBV12-3/TRBV12-4; J: TRBJ1-1; DNA: TGTGCCAGCAGTTTTTCGGGGGAGTTCGGCACTGAAGCTTTCTTT; CDR3: CASSFSGEFGTEAFF
D: NA; size: NA; V: TRBV2; J: TRBJ2-3; DNA: TGTGCCAGCAGTGAGGGGGTTATAGCGGACTACACAGATACGCAGTATTTT; CDR3: CASSEGVIADYTDTQYF
D: NA; size: few; V: TRBV4-1; J: TRBJ2-2; DNA: TGCGCCAGCAGCCAACAAGAGAACACCGGGGAGCTGTTTTTT; CDR3: CASSQQENTGELFF
D: NA; size: few; V: TRBV6-1; J: TRBJ1-2; DNA: TGTGCCAGCAGAAGCCCGGGACAAATGCGCGGCTACACCTTC; CDR3: CASRSPGQMRGYTF
D: TRBD2; size: NA; V: TRBV12-3/TRBV12-4; J: TRBJ2-5; DNA: TGTGCCAGCAGTTTAAGCGGGGTTGAAGAGACCCAGTACTTC; CDR3: CASSLSGVEETQYF